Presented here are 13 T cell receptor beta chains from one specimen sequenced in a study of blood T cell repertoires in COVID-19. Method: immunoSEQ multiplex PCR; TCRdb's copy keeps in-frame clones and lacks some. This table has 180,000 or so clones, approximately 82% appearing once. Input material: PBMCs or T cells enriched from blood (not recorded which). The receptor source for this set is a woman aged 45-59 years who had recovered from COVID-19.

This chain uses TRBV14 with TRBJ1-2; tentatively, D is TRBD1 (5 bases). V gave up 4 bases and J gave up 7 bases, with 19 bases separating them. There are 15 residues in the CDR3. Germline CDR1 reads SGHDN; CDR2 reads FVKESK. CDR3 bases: TGTGCCAGCAGCCGTGAAGCCAGGGCGCGGGGTGGCTACACCTTC. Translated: CASSREARARGGYTF.

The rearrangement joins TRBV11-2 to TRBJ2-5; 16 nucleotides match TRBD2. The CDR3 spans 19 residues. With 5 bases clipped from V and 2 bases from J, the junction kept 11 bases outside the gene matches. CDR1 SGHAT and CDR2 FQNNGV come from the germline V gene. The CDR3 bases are TGTGCCAGCAGCCGCCCGGCGGGACTAGCGGGGGGGTCGCAAGAGACCCAGTACTTC. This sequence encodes CASSRPAGLAGGSQETQYF. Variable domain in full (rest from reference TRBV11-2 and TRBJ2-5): EAGVAQSPRYKIIEKRQSVAFWCNPISGHATLYWYQQILGQGPKLLIQFQNNGVVDDSQLPKDRFSAERLKGVDSTLKIQPAKLEDSAVYLCASSRPAGLAGGSQETQYFGPGTRLLVL.

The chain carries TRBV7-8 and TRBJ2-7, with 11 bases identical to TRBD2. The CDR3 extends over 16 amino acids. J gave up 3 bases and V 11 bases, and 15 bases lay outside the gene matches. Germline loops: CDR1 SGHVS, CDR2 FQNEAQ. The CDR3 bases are TGTGCCCAACGACTAGCGGGACGAATCCGAGACTACGAGCAGTACGTC. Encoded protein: CAQRLAGRIRDYEQYV.

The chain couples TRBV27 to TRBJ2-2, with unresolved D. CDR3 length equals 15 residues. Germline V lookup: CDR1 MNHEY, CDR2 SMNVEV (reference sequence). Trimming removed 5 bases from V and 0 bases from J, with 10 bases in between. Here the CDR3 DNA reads TGTGCCAGCAGTCCAGACTCCCCGAACACCGGGGAGCTGTTTTTT. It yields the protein CASSPDSPNTGELFF.

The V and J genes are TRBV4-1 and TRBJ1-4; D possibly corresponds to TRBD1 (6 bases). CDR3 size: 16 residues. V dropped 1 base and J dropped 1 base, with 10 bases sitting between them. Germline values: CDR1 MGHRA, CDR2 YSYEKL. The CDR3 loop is CASSQAGVLTNEKLFF. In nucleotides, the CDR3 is TGCGCCAGCAGCCAAGCAGGGGTTTTAACTAATGAAAAACTGTTTTTT.

CDR3 residues: CASSETQTGRSQPQHF. CDR3 DNA: TGTGCCAGCAGTGAAACACAGACAGGGAGAAGCCAGCCCCAGCATTTT. The rearrangement joins TRBV6-1 to TRBJ1-5; TRBD1 aligns across 7 bases. Per the germline V gene, CDR1 is MNHNS and CDR2 is SASEGT. V lost 2 bases and J lost 7; bases outside the gene matches: 11. The CDR3 runs to 16 residues.

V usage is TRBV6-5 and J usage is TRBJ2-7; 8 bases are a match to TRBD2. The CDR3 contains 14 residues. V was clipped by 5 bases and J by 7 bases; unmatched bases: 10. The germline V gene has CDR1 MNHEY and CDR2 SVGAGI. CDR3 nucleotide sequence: TGTGCCAGCAGTACCGACGGACGGGGGGGTGAGCAGTACGTC. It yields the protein CASSTDGRGGEQYV.

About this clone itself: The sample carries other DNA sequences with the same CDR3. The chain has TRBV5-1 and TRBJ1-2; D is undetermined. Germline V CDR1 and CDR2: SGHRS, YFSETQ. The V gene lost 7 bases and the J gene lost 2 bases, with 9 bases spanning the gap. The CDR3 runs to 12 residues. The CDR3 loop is CASSSGNYGYTF. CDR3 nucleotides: TGCGCCAGCTCGTCGGGGAACTATGGCTACACCTTC.

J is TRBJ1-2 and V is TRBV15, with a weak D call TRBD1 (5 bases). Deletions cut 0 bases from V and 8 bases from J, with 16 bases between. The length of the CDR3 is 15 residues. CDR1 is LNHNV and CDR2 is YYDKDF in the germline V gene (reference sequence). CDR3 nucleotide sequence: TGTGCCACCAGCAGAGATTCCGGTGACAGTGGGGGCTACACCTTC. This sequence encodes CATSRDSGDSGGYTF.

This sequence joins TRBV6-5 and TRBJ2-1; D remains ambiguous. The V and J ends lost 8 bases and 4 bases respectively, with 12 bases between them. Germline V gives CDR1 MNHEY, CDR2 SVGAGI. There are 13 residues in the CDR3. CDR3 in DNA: TGTGCCAGCGCGGCGAATCTATACAATGAGCAGTTCTTC. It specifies CASAANLYNEQFF.

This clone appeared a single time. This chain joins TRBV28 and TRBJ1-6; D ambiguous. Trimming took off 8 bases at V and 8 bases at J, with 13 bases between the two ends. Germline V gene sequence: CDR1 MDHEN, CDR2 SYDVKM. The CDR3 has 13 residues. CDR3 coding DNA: TGTGCCAGCCTGAGTAGGAGGGATTCACCCCTCCACTTT. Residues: CASLSRRDSPLHF.

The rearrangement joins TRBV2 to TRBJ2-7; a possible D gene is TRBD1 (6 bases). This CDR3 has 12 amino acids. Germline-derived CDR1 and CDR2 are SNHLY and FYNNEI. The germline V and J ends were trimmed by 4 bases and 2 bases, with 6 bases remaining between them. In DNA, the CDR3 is TGTGCCAGCAGTGGGGACACCTACGAGCAGTACGTC. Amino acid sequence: CASSGDTYEQYV.

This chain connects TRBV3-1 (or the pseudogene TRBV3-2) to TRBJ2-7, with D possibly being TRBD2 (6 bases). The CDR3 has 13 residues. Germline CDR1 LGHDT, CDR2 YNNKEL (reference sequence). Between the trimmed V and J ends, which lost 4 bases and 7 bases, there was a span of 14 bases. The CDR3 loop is CASSLRLGGEQYV. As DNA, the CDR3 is TGTGCCAGCAGCCTACGACTAGGTGGAGAGCAGTACGTC.